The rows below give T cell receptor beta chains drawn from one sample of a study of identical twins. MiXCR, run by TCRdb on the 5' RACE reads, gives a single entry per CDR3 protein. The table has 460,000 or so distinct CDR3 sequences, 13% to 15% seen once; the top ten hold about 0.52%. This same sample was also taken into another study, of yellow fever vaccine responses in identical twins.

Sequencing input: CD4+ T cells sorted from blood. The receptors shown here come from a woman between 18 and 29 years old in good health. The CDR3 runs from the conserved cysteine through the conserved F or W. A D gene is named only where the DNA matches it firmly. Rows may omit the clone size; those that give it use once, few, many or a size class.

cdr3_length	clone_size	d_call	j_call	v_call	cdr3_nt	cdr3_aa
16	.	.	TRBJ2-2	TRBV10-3	.	CAISLGSTSNTGSCFF
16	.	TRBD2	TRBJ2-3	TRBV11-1	TGTGCCAGCAGCTTACTAGCGGGAAAAATCGCAGATACGCAGTATTTT	CASSLLAGKIADTQYF
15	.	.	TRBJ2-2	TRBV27	TGTGCCAGCAGTTCGGGGACGTTCGGAACCGGGGAGCTGTTTTTT	CASSSGTFGTGELFF
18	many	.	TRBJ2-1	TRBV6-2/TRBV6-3	TGTGCCAGCAGTTACGACGGGATCAACATCGAAAACTACAATGAGCAGTTCTTC	CASSYDGINIENYNEQFF
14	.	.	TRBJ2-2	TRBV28	TGTGCCAGTGAGCGTGGGGCTGGGACCGGGGAGCTGTTTTTT	CASERGAGTGELFF
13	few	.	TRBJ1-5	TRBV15	TGTGCCACCAGCAGAAAAGAAGATCAGCCCCAGCATTTT	CATSRKEDQPQHF
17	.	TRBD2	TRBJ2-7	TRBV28	TGTGCCAGCAGTTGGGGGGCCAGCGGGGGGCCGACCTACGAGCAGTACTTC	CASSWGASGGPTYEQYF
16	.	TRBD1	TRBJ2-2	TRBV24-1	TGTGCCACCAGTGATCCATCGGACAGGTTTGGCGGGGAGCTGTTTTTT	CATSDPSDRFGGELFF
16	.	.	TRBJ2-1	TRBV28	TGTGCCAGCAGTTCCCCCCTAGCGAAGGCCTACAATGAGCAGTTCTTC	CASSSPLAKAYNEQFF
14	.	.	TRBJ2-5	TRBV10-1	TGCGCCAGCAGTGAGGCAGGGACACAAGAGACCCAGTACTTC	CASSEAGTQETQYF
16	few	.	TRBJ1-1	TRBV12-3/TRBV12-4	TGTGCCAGCAGCCCTCTAACAACAGGTGCGAACACTGAAGCTTTCTTT	CASSPLTTGANTEAFF
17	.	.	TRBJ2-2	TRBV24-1	TGTGCCACCAGTGATCTATCAGCCGGCGGCGGGCCCGGGGAGCTGTTTTTT	CATSDLSAGGGPGELFF
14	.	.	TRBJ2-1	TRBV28	TGTGCCAGCATAGGGGGAGGGGCGAGGACAGAGCAGTTCTTC	CASIGGGARTEQFF
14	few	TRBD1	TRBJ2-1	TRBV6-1	TGTGCCAGCAAAACGGGACAGGGGGCGGTTGAGCAGTTCTTC	CASKTGQGAVEQFF
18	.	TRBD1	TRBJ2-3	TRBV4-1	TGCGCCAGCAGCCAAGATTATCCGGGACAGGGGGCAAGAGATACGCAGTATTTT	CASSQDYPGQGARDTQYF
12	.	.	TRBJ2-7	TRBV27	.	CASSFLAGEQYF
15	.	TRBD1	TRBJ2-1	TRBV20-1	TGCAGTGCTGGGGGGACAGGGGGTTTGTTTGGCGAGCAGTTCTTC	CSAGGTGGLFGEQFF
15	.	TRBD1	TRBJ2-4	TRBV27	TGTGCCAGCAGCCCGAATGGACAGGGGAAAAACATTCAGTACTTC	CASSPNGQGKNIQYF
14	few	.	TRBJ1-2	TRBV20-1	TGCAGTGCGATTAACAGGGTAGCTAACTATGGCTACACCTTC	CSAINRVANYGYTF
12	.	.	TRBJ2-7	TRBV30	TGTGCCTGGGATCATCTGCCCTCAGACCGGTACTTC	CAWDHLPSDRYF
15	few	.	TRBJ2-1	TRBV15	TGTGCCACCAGCAGAGTCGGAAGCTCCTACAATGAGCAGTTCTTC	CATSRVGSSYNEQFF
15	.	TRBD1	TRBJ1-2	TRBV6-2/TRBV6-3	TGTGCCAGCAGCCTCCGGGACAGCATTAACTATGGCTACACCTTC	CASSLRDSINYGYTF
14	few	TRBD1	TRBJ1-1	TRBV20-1	TGCAGTGCTAGAGATCGTAGGGGGCTCTCTGAAGCTTTCTTT	CSARDRRGLSEAFF
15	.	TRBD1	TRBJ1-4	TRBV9	TGTGCCAGCAGCTTCCGTGGGACAGGAGATCAAAAACTGTTTTTT	CASSFRGTGDQKLFF
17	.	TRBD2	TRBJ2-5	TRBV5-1	TGCGCCAGCAGCCCAAGAAGAGTCCTAGCGGGAGAAGAGACCCAGTACTTC	CASSPRRVLAGEETQYF
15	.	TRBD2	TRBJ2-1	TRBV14	TGTGCCAGCAAGTTGGGGTCTAGCGGTTACAATGAGCAGTTCTTC	CASKLGSSGYNEQFF
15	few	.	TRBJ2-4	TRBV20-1	TGCAGTGCCCGGAAAGGGGGACCTGCCAAAAACATTCAGTACTTC	CSARKGGPAKNIQYF
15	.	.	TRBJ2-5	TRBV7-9	TGTGCCAGCAGCCATCAGACAGTGACTAAAGAGACCCAGTACTTC	CASSHQTVTKETQYF
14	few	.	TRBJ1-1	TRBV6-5	TGTGCCAGCAGTTACTCTGCGGTTAACACTGAAGCTTTCTTT	CASSYSAVNTEAFF
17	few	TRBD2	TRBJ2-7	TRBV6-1	TGTGCCAGCAGCAGACTAGCGGGAGGGCCACACTCCTACGAGCAGTACTTC	CASSRLAGGPHSYEQYF
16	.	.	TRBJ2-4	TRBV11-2	TGTGCCAGCAGCCCGACGACACAGATAGCCAAAAACATTCAGTACTTC	CASSPTTQIAKNIQYF
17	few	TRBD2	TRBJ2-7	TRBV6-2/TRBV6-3	TGTGCCAGCAGTCGCCGGACTAGCGGGAAGTTCCCCTACGAGCAGTACTTC	CASSRRTSGKFPYEQYF
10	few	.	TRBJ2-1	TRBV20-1	TGCAGTGCCCACCGCAATGAGCAGTTCTTC	CSAHRNEQFF
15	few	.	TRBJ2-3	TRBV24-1	TGTGCCACCAGTGATCCCGCAGGGGCTGCAGATACGCAGTATTTT	CATSDPAGAADTQYF
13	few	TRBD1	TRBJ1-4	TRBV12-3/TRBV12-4	TGTGCCAGCAGAGGGGACAGCCCAAATCAACTGTTTTTT	CASRGDSPNQLFF
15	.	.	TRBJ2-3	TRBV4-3	TGCGCCAGCAGCCAAGCGGGGACCCTCTCCGGTACGCAGTATTTT	CASSQAGTLSGTQYF
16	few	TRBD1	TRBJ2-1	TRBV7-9	TGTGCCAGCAGCCACACCGGGACAGGATTGTACAATGAGCAGTTCTTC	CASSHTGTGLYNEQFF
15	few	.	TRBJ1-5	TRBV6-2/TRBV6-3	TGTGCCAGCAGTTACGGGGAATCAAGCAATCAGCCCCAGCATTTT	CASSYGESSNQPQHF
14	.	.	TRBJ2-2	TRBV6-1	TGTGCCAGCACCGTTGGAGGCTACACCGGGGAGCTGTTTTTT	CASTVGGYTGELFF
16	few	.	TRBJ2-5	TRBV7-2	TGTGCCAGCAGCCAAGGGGGGGCAGGGCCTCAAGAGACCCAGTACTTC	CASSQGGAGPQETQYF
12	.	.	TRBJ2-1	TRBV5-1	TGCGCCAGCAGCCAAACAGGCCCCCTGCAGTTCTTC	CASSQTGPLQFF
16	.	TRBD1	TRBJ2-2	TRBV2	TGTGCCAGCAGTGAGACGACAGGGGGCCCTACCGGGGAGCTGTTTTTT	CASSETTGGPTGELFF
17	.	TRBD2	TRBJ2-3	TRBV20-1	TGCAGTGCGACCGGGACTAGCGGGCCGAGGAGCACAGATACGCAGTATTTT	CSATGTSGPRSTDTQYF
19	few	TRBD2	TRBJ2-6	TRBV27	TGTGCCAGCAGTTTCCAGCTCGCCCCGCCCGGGGGGGAAGTCAACGTCCTGACTTTC	CASSFQLAPPGGEVNVLTF
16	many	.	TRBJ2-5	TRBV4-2	TGTGCCAGCAGCTCTAACCAGAGGGCCCTCCAAGAGACCCAGTACTTC	CASSSNQRALQETQYF
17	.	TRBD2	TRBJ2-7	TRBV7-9	TGTGCCAGCAGCTTATCGAGTAGCGGGGTGATACTCTACGAGCAGTACTTC	CASSLSSSGVILYEQYF
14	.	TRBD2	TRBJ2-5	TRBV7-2	TGTGCCAGCAGCTTTAGGACTAGCGGCGAGACCCAGTACTTC	CASSFRTSGETQYF
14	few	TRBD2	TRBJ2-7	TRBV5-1	TGCGCCAGCAGCGCCACTAGCGGGCCCTACGAGCAGTACTTC	CASSATSGPYEQYF
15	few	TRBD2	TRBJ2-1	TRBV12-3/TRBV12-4	TGTGCCAGCAATCTATGGGGGGGGGAATACAATGAGCAGTTCTTC	CASNLWGGEYNEQFF
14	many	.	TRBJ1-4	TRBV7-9	TGTGCCAGCAGCTTAGACAGGTCGGCTGAAAAACTGTTTTTT	CASSLDRSAEKLFF
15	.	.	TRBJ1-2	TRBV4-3	TGCGCCAGCAGCCAAGTAGAAGCAGGAGTCTATGGCTACACCTTC	CASSQVEAGVYGYTF
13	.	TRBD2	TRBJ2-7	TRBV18	TGTGCCAGCTCAACGACTAGCTTATACGAGCAGTACTTC	CASSTTSLYEQYF
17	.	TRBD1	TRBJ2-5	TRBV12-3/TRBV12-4	TGTGCCAGCAGTTTAGAGGTCGGGACAGGGGGCGGGTGGACCCAGTACTTC	CASSLEVGTGGGWTQYF
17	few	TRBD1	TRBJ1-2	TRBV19	TGTGCCAGTAGCCTTACGGGCGGGCAGGGGGTATTTGATGGCTACACCTTC	CASSLTGGQGVFDGYTF
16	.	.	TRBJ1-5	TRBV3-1	TGTGCCAGCAGCCCGAGGGGGATCGGAAGCAATCAGCCCCAGCATTTT	CASSPRGIGSNQPQHF
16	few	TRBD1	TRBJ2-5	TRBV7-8	TGTGCCAGCAGCTTAACGGCCGGGACAGGGGGGGAGACCCAGTACTTC	CASSLTAGTGGETQYF
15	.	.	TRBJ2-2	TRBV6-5	TGTGCCAGCAGTTTGTCAGGGATAAACACCGGGGAGCTGTTTTTT	CASSLSGINTGELFF
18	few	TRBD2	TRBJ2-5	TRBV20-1	TGCAGTGCTCGCAAATCGTGGACTAGCGGGGGATGGAAAGAGACCCAGTACTTC	CSARKSWTSGGWKETQYF
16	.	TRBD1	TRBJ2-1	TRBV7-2	TGTGCCAGCAGCTTATACGGGACAGGGAAGGGGAATGAGCAGTTCTTC	CASSLYGTGKGNEQFF